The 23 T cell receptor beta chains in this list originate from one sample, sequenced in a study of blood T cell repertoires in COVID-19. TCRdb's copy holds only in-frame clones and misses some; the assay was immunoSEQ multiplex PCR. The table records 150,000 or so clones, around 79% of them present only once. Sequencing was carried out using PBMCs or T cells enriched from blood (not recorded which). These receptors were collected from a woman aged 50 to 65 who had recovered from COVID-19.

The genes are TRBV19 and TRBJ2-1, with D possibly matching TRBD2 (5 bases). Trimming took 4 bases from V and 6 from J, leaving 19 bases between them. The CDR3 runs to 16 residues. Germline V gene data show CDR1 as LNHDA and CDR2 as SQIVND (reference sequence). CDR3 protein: CASSRPGFSAGNEQFF. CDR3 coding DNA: TGTGCCAGTAGTAGGCCGGGCTTCTCGGCGGGCAATGAGCAGTTCTTC. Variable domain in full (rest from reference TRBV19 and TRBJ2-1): DGGITQSPKYLFRKEGQNVTLSCEQNLNHDAMYWYRQDPGQGLRLIYYSQIVNDFQKGDIAEGYSVSREKKESFPLTVTSAQKNPTAFYLCASSRPGFSAGNEQFFGPGTRLTVL.

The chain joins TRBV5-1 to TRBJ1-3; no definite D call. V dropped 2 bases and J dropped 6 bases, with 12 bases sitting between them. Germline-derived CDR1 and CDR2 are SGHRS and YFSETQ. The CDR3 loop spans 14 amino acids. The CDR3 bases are TGCGCCAGCAGCTTACGGGGTCAGGAAAACACCATATATTTT. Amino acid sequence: CASSLRGQENTIYF.

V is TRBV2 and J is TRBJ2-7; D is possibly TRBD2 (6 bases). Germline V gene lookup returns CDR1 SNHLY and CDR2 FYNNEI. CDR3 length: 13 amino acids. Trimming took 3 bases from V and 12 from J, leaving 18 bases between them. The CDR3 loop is CASSDFEATRLYF. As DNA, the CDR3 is TGTGCCAGCAGTGATTTTGAGGCGACTAGACTGTACTTC.

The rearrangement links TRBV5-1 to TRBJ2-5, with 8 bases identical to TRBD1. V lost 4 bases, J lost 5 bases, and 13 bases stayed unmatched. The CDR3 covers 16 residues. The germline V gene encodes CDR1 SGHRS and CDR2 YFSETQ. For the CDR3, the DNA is TGCGCCAGCAGCAGACAGGGGAGAGGTAGCGAGGAGACCCAGTACTTC. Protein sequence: CASSRQGRGSEETQYF. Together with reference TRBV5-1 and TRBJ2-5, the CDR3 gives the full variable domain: KAGVTQTPRYLIKTRGQQVTLSCSPISGHRSVSWYQQTPGQGLQFLFEYFSETQRNKGNFPGRFSGRQFSNSRSEMNVSTLELGDSALYLCASSRQGRGSEETQYFGPGTRLLVL.

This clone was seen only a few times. CDR3 bases: TGTGCCAGCAGCTTAGCTGGGACAGCTACCACTGAAGCTTTCTTT. Encoded protein: CASSLAGTATTEAFF. J is TRBJ1-1 and V is TRBV7-9, with 7 bases aligning to TRBD1. J was trimmed by 4 bases and V by 0 bases; bases with no gene match: 5. Germline V gene data show CDR1 as SEHNR and CDR2 as FQNEAQ (reference sequence). This CDR3 has 15 amino acids.

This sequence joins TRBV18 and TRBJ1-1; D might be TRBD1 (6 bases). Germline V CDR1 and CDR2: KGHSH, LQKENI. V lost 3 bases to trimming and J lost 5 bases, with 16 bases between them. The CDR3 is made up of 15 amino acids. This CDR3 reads CASSPGGGARTEAFF. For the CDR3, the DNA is TGTGCCAGCTCACCCGGCGGGGGGGCTAGAACTGAAGCTTTCTTT.

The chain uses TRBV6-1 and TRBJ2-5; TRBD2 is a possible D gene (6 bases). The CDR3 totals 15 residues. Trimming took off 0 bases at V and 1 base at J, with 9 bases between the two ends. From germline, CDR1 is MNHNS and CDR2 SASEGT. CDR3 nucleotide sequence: TGTGCCAGCAGTGAAGCGGGCGGGGTCCAAGAGACCCAGTACTTC. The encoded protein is CASSEAGGVQETQYF.

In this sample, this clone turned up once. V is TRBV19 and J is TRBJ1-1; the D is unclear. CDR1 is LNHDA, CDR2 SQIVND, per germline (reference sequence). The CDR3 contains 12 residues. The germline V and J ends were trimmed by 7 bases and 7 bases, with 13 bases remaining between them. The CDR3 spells CASIAGRFEAFF. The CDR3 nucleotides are TGTGCCAGTATAGCGGGGAGGTTTGAAGCTTTCTTT.

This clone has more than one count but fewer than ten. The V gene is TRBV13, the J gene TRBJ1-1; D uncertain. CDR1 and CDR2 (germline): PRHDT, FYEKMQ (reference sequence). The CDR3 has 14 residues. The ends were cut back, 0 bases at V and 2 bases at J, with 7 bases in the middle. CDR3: CASSLGGGNTEAFF. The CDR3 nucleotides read TGTGCCAGCAGCTTAGGGGGAGGAAACACTGAAGCTTTCTTT.

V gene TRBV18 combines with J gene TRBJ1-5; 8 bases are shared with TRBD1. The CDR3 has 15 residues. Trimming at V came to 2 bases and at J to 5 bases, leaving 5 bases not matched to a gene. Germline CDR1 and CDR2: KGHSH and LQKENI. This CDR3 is CASSPEAGGHQPQHF. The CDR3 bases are TGTGCCAGCTCACCAGAGGCAGGGGGCCATCAGCCCCAGCATTTT.

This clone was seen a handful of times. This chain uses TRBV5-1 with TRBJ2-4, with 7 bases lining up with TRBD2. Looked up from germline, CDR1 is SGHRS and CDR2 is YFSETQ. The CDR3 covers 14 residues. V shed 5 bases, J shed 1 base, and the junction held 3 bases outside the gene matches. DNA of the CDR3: TGCGCCAGCAGTGTCGGGGGGGCCAAAAACATTCAGTACTTC. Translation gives CASSVGGAKNIQYF.

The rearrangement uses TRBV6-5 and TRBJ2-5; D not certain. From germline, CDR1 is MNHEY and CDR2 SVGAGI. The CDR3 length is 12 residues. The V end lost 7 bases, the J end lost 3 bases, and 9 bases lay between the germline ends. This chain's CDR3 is CASKNREETQYF. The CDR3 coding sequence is TGTGCCAGCAAGAATAGAGAAGAGACCCAGTACTTC.

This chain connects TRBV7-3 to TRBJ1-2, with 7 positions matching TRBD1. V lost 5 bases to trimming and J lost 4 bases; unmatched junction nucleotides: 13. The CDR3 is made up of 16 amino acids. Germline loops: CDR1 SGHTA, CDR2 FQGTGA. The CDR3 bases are TGTGCCAGCAGCCTATTCGGGACAGAAAGTCTCTATGGCTACACCTTC. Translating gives CASSLFGTESLYGYTF. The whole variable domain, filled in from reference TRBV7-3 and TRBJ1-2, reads GAGVSQTPSNKVTEKGKYVELRCDPISGHTALYWYRQSLGQGPEFLIYFQGTGAADDSGLPNDRFFAVRPEGSVSTLKIQRTERGDSAVYLCASSLFGTESLYGYTFGSGTRLTVV.

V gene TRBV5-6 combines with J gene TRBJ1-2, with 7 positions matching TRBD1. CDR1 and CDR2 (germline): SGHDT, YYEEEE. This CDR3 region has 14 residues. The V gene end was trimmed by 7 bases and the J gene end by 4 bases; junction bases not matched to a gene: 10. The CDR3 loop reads CASATLQGVYGYTF. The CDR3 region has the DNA TGTGCCAGCGCGACTCTGCAGGGGGTCTATGGCTACACCTTC.

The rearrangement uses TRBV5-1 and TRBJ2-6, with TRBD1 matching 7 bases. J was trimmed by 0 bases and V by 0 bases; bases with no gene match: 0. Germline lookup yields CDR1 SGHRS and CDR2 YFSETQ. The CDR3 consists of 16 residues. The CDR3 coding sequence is TGCGCCAGCAGCTTGGGGGACAGCTCTGGGGCCAACGTCCTGACTTTC. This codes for CASSLGDSSGANVLTF.

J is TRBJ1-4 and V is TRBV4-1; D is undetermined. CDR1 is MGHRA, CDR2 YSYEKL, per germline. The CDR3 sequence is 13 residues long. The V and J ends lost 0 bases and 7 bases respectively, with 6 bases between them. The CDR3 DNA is TGCGCCAGCAGCCAAGATTATCCTGAAAAACTGTTTTTT. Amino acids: CASSQDYPEKLFF.

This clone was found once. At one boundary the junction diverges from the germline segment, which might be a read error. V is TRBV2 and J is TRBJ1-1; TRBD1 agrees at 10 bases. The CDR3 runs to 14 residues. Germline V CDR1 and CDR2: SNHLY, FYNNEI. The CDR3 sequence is CASTEWTGGTEAFF. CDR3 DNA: TGTGCCAGCACTGAATGGACAGGGGGAACTGAAGCTTTCTTT. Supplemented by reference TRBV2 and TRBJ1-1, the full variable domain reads EPEVTQTPSHQVTQMGQEVILRCVPISNHLYFYWYRQILGQKVEFLVSFYNNEISEKSEIFDDQFSVERPDGSNFTLKIRSTKLEDSAMYFCASTEWTGGTEAFFGQGTRLTVV.

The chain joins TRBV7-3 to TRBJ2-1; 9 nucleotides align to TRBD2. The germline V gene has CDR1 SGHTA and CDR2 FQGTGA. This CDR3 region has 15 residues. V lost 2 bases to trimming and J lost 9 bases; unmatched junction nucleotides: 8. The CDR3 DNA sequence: TGTGCCAGCAGCTTAGCGGGAGGGCCCTGGGGTGAGCAGTTCTTC. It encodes CASSLAGGPWGEQFF.

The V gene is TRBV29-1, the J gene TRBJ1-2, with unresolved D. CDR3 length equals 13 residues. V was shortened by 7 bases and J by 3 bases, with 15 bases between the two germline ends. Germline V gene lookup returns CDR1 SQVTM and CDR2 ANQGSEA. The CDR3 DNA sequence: TGCAGCGCTTTGGGTTTCGGGTACTATGGCTACACCTTC. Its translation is CSALGFGYYGYTF.

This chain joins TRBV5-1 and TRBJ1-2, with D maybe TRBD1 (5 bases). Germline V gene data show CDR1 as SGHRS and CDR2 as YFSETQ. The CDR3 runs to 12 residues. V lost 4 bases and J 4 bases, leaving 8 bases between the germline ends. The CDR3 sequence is CASSPDIYGYTF. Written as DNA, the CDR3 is TGCGCCAGCAGCCCGGACATCTATGGCTACACCTTC.

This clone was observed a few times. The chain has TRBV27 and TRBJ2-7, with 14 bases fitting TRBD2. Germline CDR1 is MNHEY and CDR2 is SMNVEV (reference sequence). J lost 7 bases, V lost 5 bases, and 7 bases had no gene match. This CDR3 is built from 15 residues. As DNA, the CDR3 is TGTGCCAGCAGTCGTTCGACTAGCGGGGGGGCGGAGCAGTACTTC. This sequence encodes CASSRSTSGGAEQYF.

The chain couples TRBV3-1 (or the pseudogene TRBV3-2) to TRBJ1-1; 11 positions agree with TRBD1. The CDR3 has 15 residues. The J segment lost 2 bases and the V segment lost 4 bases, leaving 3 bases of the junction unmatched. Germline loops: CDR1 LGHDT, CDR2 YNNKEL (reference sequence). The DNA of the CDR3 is TGTGCCAGCAGCCTAGGGACAGGGGGAAACACTGAAGCTTTCTTT. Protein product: CASSLGTGGNTEAFF.

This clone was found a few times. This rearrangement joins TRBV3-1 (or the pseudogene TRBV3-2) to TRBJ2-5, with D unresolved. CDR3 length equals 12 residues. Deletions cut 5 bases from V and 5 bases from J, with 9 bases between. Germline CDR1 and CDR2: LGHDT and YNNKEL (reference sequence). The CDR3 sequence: CASSTPTETQYF. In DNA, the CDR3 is TGTGCCAGCAGCACTCCAACGGAGACCCAGTACTTC.